The source of this T cell receptor (beta chain) is a study of T cell clonality in common variable immunodeficiency. The study, taken as a whole, reports: In common variable immunodeficiency, TCR beta chains reportedly carried fewer deletions and N-nucleotide insertions. Fewer TCRbeta clones were shared among CVID subjects than controls. CVID subjects had higher TCRbeta clonality than healthy controls, most marked in about a third.

Germline lookup yields CDR1 DFQATT and CDR2 SNEGSKA (reference sequence). Trimming shortened V by 4 bases and J by 4 bases, and 11 bases separated the two germline ends. This CDR3 comprises 13 residues. CVID and control samples used equivalent genomic DNA input. The data were produced by immunoSEQ multiplex PCR, yet TCRdb's version contains in-frame clones alone and is incomplete. Recorded here are roughly 70,000 clones, with no singletons, and the ten leading clones hold around 1.7%. This clone was observed at least ten times. Its antigen remains unidentified. The sequenced fragment ends 3 residues before the CDR3 boundary, so the rest is inferred from the germline J gene.

Input material: peripheral blood mononuclear cells. This rearrangement joins TRBV20-1 to TRBJ1-5, with unresolved D. The clonotype was recovered from a person between 18 and 70 years old in good health. The CDR3: CSAILQINQPQHF. CDR3 DNA, as far as it was read: TGCAGTGCTATTCTGCAGATTAATCAGCCC.